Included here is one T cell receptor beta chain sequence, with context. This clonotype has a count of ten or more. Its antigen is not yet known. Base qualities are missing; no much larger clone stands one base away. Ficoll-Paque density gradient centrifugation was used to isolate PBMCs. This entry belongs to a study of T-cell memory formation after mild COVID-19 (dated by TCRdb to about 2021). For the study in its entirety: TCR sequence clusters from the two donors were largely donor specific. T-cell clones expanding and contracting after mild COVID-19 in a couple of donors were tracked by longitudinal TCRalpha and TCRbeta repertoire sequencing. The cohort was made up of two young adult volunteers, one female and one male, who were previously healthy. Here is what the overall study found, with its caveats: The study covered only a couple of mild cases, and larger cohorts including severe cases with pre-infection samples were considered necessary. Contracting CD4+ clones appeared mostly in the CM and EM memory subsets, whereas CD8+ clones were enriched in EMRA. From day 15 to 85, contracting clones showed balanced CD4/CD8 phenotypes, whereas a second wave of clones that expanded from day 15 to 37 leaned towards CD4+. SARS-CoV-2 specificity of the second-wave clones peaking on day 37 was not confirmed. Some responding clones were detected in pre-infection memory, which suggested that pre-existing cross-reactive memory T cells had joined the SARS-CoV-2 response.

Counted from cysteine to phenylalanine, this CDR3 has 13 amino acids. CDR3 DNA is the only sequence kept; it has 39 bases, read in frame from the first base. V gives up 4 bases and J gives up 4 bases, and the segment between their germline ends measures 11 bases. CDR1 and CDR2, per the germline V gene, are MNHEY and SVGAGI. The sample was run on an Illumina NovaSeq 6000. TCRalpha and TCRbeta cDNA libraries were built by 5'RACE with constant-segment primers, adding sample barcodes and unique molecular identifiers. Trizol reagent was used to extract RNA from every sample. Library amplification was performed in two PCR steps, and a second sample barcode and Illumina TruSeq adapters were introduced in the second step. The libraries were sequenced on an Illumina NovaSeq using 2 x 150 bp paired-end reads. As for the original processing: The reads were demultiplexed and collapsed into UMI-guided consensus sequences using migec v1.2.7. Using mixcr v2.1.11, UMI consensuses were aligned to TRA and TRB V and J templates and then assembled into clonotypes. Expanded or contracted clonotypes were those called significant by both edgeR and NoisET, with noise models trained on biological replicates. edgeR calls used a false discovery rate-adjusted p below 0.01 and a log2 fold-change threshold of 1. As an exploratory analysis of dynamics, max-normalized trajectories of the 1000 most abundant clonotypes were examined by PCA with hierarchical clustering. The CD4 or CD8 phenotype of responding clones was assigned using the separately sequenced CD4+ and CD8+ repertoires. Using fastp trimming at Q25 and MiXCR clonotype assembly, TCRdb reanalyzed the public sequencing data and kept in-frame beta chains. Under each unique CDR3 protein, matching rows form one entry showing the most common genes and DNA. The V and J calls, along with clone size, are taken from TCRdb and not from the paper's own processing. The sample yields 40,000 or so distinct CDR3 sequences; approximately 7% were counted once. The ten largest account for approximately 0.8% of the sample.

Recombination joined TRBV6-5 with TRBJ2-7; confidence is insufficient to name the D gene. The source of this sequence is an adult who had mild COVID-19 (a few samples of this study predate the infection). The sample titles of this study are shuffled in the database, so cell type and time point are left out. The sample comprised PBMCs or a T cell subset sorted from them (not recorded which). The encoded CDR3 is CASSSLSSYEQYF. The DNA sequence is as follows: TGTGCCAGCAGTTCCCTTAGCTCATACGAGCAGTACTTC.